A selection of T cell receptor beta chains follows, all from one sample in a study of lymphopenia after photon versus proton radiotherapy. Sequenced by immunoSEQ multiplex PCR; TCRdb stores in-frame clones only, minus some. The profile covers 83,000 or so clones, with more than 70% appearing a single time and roughly 1.4% taken by the ten largest. The specimen comprised peripheral blood, sampled from a patient treated with proton-based radiotherapy. These receptor sequences come from a man aged 55-75 years with pancreatic cancer. Each CDR3 is given with its conserved first and last residue. D genes are given only for firm matches. Clone size is given for some rows only: seen once, a few or many times, or a class if the clone is expanded.

J gene	clone size	V gene	D gene	CDR3 protein	CDR3 DNA
TRBJ2-6	.	TRBV18	.	CASSSQGSGANVLTF	TGTGCCAGCTCATCCCAGGGTTCTGGGGCCAACGTCCTGACTTTC
TRBJ2-3	.	TRBV6-4	.	CASSDLGGPQYF	TGTGCCAGCAGTGACTTGGGAGGACCGCAGTATTTT
TRBJ2-6	.	TRBV30	.	CAWSLQGANVLTF	TGTGCCTGGAGCCTTCAAGGGGCCAACGTCCTGACTTTC
TRBJ2-6	.	TRBV5-5	TRBD1	CASSLADRAGANVLTF	TGTGCCAGCAGCTTGGCGGACAGGGCCGGGGCCAACGTCCTGACTTTC
TRBJ2-5	.	TRBV2	.	CASRVETQYF	TGTGCCAGCCGAGTCGAGACCCAGTACTTC
TRBJ2-7	.	TRBV27	TRBD2	CASSLSGGDYEQYF	TGTGCCAGCAGTTTATCGGGGGGGGACTACGAGCAGTACTTC
TRBJ2-5	.	TRBV18	.	CASSPRGAETQYF	TGTGCCAGCTCACCACGGGGGGCAGAGACCCAGTACTTC
TRBJ2-7	.	TRBV5-1	TRBD2	CASSLTTTSGMLEQYF	TGCGCCAGCAGCTTGACTACGACTAGCGGGATGCTCGAGCAGTACTTC
TRBJ2-3	.	TRBV28	TRBD2	CASSRSGGRDTQYF	TGTGCCAGCAGCCGATCGGGGGGGCGAGATACGCAGTATTTT
TRBJ2-5	.	TRBV29-1	TRBD2	CSARAGVGETQYF	TGCAGCGCTAGAGCGGGAGTCGGGGAGACCCAGTACTTC
TRBJ2-5	.	TRBV5-1	.	CASSYVGGEGKTQYF	TGCGCCAGCAGCTATGTCGGGGGAGAGGGGAAGACCCAGTACTTC
TRBJ2-3	.	TRBV5-1	.	CASSPLGASGTDTQYF	TGCGCCAGCAGCCCCCTCGGTGCTAGCGGCACAGATACGCAGTATTTT
TRBJ2-1	.	TRBV7-2	TRBD2	CASSLALGTSGRNEQFF	TGTGCCAGCAGCTTAGCGCTGGGGACTAGCGGGAGGAATGAGCAGTTCTTC
TRBJ2-7	.	TRBV4-2	TRBD2	CASSHRTSGRTYEQYF	TGTGCCAGCAGCCATCGAACTAGCGGGAGGACCTACGAGCAGTACTTC
TRBJ1-2	few	TRBV4-2	.	CASSQVRGASYGYTF	TGTGCCAGCAGCCAAGTCCGAGGGGCGAGCTATGGCTACACCTTC